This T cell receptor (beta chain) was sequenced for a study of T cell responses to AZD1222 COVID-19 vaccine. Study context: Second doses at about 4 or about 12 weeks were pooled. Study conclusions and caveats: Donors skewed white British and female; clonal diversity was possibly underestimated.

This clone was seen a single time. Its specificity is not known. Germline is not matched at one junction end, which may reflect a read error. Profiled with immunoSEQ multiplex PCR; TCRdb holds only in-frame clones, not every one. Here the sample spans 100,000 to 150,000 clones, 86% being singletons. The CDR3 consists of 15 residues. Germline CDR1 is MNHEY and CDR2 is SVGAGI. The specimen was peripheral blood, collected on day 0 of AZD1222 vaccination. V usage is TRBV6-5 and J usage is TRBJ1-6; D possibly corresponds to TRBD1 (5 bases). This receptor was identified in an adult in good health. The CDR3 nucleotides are TGTGCCAGCAGTTACTCGAGACAGAGAAATTCAGCCCTCCACTTT. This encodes CASSYSRQRNSALHF.